This entry concerns a single T cell receptor beta chain. Its target is unknown. Then a second PCR, running roughly 6 to 11 cycles, was carried out with a sample-barcoded 5' primer and a J-beta primer mix. Per-sample output comprised a minimum of 2.5 million paired-end reads containing CDR3. TCRdb passed the 5' RACE reads through MiXCR, listing each CDR3 protein once. The sample holds under 1,000,000 distinct CDR3 sequences; roughly 46% are singletons and the top ten take around 18%. With V trimmed by 3 bases and J by 0 bases, 4 bases remained unmatched. The CDR3 is made up of 18 amino acids. Germline CDR1 is SGHRS and CDR2 is YFSETQ. This specimen belongs to a study of blood T cells in healthy people across ages. General observations from the study: The long-lived group displayed more naive CD4+ cells, plus higher diversity, than the aged donors did.

The chain carries TRBV5-1 and TRBJ2-4, with 15 nucleotides matching TRBD2. The specimen sequenced was blood. This clonotype originated in an elderly man in good health. The CDR3 reads CASSSGLAGGLAKNIQYF. The CDR3 DNA reads as TGCGCCAGCAGCTCCGGACTAGCGGGAGGGCTAGCCAAAAACATTCAGTACTTC.